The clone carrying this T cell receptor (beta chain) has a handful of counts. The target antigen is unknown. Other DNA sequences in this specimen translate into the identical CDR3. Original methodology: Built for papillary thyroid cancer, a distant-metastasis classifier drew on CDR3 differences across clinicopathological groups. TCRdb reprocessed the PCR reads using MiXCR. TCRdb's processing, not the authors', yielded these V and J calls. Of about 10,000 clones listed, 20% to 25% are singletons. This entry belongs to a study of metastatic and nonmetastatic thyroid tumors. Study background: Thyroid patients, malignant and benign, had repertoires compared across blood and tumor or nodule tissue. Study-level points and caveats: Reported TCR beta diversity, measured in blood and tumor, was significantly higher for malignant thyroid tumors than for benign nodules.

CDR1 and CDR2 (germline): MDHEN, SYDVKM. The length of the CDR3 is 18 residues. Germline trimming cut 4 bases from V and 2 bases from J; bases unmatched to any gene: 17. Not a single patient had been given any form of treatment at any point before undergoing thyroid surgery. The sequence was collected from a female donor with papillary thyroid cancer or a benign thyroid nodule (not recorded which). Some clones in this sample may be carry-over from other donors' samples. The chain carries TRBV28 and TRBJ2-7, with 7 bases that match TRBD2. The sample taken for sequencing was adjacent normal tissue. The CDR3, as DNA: TGTGCCAGCAGTTCGCCCGCTAGCGGACGTCCAACACCCTACGAGCAGTACTTC. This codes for CASSSPASGRPTPYEQYF.